This T cell receptor (beta chain) emerged from a study of blood T cell repertoires in COVID-19. Everyone who took part was 18 to 89 years old, and they came from about 25 US areas. Trimming stripped 7 bases from V and 4 bases from J, with 8 bases between. Germline-derived CDR1 and CDR2 are SNHLY and FYNNEI. The CDR3 sequence is 11 residues long. Clones were sequenced by immunoSEQ multiplex PCR, and TCRdb holds only the in-frame ones, with some missing. The repertoire consists of around 340,000 clones, with 88% occurring once and the leading ten covering over 0.9%. Sample: PBMCs or T cells enriched from blood (not recorded which). V gene TRBV2 combines with J gene TRBJ2-7, with a possible D match to TRBD1 (6 bases). The TCR sequence derives from a woman aged 25-40 years who had been exposed to COVID-19. The CDR3 protein is CASIQGYEQYF. The CDR3 nucleotides read TGTGCCAGCATACAGGGTTACGAGCAGTACTTC.